Following are 14 T cell receptor beta chains from one sample sequenced in a study of blood T cell repertoires in COVID-19 (dated by TCRdb to the early 2020s). The method was the immunoSEQ multiplex PCR assay. TCRdb mirrors the immuneACCESS table, restricted to in-frame sequences. Some clones are absent from its copies; in checked studies, under half trace to an unresolved V gene, and the reason for the others is unknown. Recorded for this sample are some 220,000 clones; approximately 92% of them occurred a single time. Together, the top ten hold 3% to 4% of the sample. Sequencing input: PBMCs or T cells enriched from blood (not recorded which). These receptors all come from a woman in her late teens or twenties in a cohort exposed to, infected with or recovered from COVID-19 (not recorded which).

CDR3 DNA sequence: TGTGCCAGCAGCTTAGTCCGGGAAGCGGGGGAATACTACAATGAGCAGTTCTTC. Amino acids: CASSLVREAGEYYNEQFF. The rearrangement joins TRBV7-6 to TRBJ2-1; 8 bases agree with TRBD2. Germline V gene lookup returns CDR1 SGHVS and CDR2 FNYEAQ. The V segment lost 1 base and the J segment 3 bases; nucleotides outside the gene matches: 11. The CDR3 totals 18 residues.

The chain is built from TRBV4-2 and TRBJ2-4, with 13 positions matching TRBD2. Germline loops: CDR1 LGHNA, CDR2 YNFKEQ. The CDR3 is 16 amino acids. J lost 7 bases, V lost 1 base, and 4 bases had no gene match. The CDR3 DNA follows: TGTGCCAGCAGCCAAGTCGAGGGACTAGCGGGGAACATTCAGTACTTC. Its translation: CASSQVEGLAGNIQYF.

This chain uses TRBV18 with TRBJ2-7; D is perhaps TRBD2 (6 bases). The V and J ends lost 3 bases and 2 bases respectively, with 8 bases between them. Germline CDR1 KGHSH, CDR2 LQKENI. The CDR3 sequence is 13 residues long. CDR3 bases: TGTGCCAGCTCACCCGGGGGTCCCTACGAGCAGTACTTC. Translated: CASSPGGPYEQYF.

The chain uses TRBV24-1 and TRBJ1-2; 7 bases align to TRBD1. Germline V gives CDR1 KGHDR, CDR2 SFDVKD. V was pared by 2 bases and J by 7 bases, with 6 bases of the junction left unmatched. The CDR3 consists of 14 residues. This chain's CDR3 is CATSDSTGMGGYTF. The CDR3 DNA reads TGTGCCACCAGTGATTCGACAGGGATGGGTGGCTACACCTTC.

The table lists this clone with a count of one. CDR3 bases: TGTGCCACCAGTGATTTGGACAGGGGCTGGGGCTACACCTTC. This sequence encodes CATSDLDRGWGYTF. The chain uses TRBV24-1 and TRBJ1-2; 8 bases fit TRBD1. Germline trimming cut 0 bases from V and 8 bases from J; bases unmatched to any gene: 4. This CDR3 contains 14 residues. Germline CDR1 reads KGHDR; CDR2 reads SFDVKD.

In its sample, this clone was seen once. CDR3 coding DNA: TGTGCCAGCAGCAAAGGACAGGGGGCAACTAATGAAAAACTGTTTTTT. This encodes CASSKGQGATNEKLFF. The chain combines TRBV5-5 with TRBJ1-4; 10 positions agree with TRBD1. CDR3 size: 16 residues. V gave up 4 bases and J gave up 0 bases; unmatched junction bases: 3. Germline V gives CDR1 SGHKS, CDR2 YYEKEE (reference sequence). The entire variable domain, with the rest obtained from reference TRBV5-5 and TRBJ1-4, is as follows: DAGVTQSPTHLIKTRGQQVTLRCSPISGHKSVSWYQQVLGQGPQFIFQYYEKEERGRGNFPDRFSARQFPNYSSELNVNALLLGDSALYLCASSKGQGATNEKLFFGSGTQLSVL.

The chain has TRBV29-1 and TRBJ1-2; D is uncertain. The CDR3 totals 12 residues. Trimming shortened V by 4 bases and J by 3 bases, and 9 bases separated the two germline ends. CDR1 SQVTM and CDR2 ANQGSEA come from the germline V gene. CDR3 sequence reads: CSVGLADYGYTF. In DNA, the CDR3 is TGCAGCGTTGGATTGGCGGACTATGGCTACACCTTC.

This chain uses TRBV10-3 with TRBJ1-5; 7 bases map to TRBD1. CDR1 and CDR2 from the germline V gene are ENHRY and SYGVKD. V was clipped by 2 bases and J by 2 bases; unmatched bases: 0. The CDR3 length is 14 residues. In DNA, the CDR3 is TGTGCCATCAGTGAGACAGGGGGCAATCAGCCCCAGCATTTT. Amino acid sequence: CAISETGGNQPQHF.

V gene TRBV7-8 combines with J gene TRBJ2-7; maybe TRBD1 (6 bases). The CDR3 runs 13 residues. V was clipped by 5 bases and J by 3 bases, with 11 bases between them. CDR1 SGHVS and CDR2 FQNEAQ come from the germline V gene. The chain's CDR3 is CASSAPQGYEQYF. CDR3 DNA sequence: TGTGCCAGCAGCGCCCCACAGGGCTACGAGCAGTACTTC.

V is TRBV5-1 and J is TRBJ2-1; 12 bases match TRBD2. The junction had 8 bases not matched to a gene; V was cut back by 4 bases and J by 6 bases. Germline CDR1 SGHRS, CDR2 YFSETQ. The length of the CDR3 is 16 residues. CDR3 sequence (DNA): TGCGCCAGCAGCGAAGCGCTAGCGGGAGGGGGCAATGAGCAGTTCTTC. Protein product: CASSEALAGGGNEQFF.

The chain uses TRBV7-6 and TRBJ1-3; no reliable D call. CDR3 length equals 16 residues. Germline lookup yields CDR1 SGHVS and CDR2 FNYEAQ. V was cut by 3 bases and J by 2 bases, with 14 bases left in between. The CDR3 region is CASSLRGFRPGNTIYF. CDR3 coding DNA: TGTGCCAGCAGCTTGCGAGGGTTTCGGCCTGGAAACACCATATATTTT. Filled out from reference TRBV7-6 and TRBJ1-3, the complete variable domain reads GAGVSQSPRYKVTKRGQDVALRCDPISGHVSLYWYRQALGQGPEFLTYFNYEAQQDKSGLPNDRFSAERPEGSISTLTIQRTEQRDSAMYRCASSLRGFRPGNTIYFGEGSWLTVV.

The V and J genes are TRBV27 and TRBJ1-6; D remains unclear. Germline V gene lookup returns CDR1 MNHEY and CDR2 SMNVEV (reference sequence). The CDR3 has 20 amino acids. Trimming took off 2 bases at V and 8 bases at J, with 28 bases between the two ends. CDR3 sequence: CASSLTRPPPDTVVYSPLHF. CDR3 DNA: TGTGCCAGCAGTTTAACTCGTCCCCCCCCAGACACGGTCGTTTATTCACCCCTCCACTTT.

The chain couples TRBV14 to TRBJ1-6, with 9 bases matching TRBD1. The CDR3 is 15 residues long. The V and J ends lost 5 bases and 14 bases, in that order; junction bases with no gene match: 13. The germline gives CDR1 SGHDN, CDR2 FVKESK. In DNA form, the CDR3 reads TGTGCCAGCAGCGCGACCGGGACAGGGCCCAAGACCCTCCACTTT. Translation gives CASSATGTGPKTLHF. Looking up the rest from reference TRBV14 and TRBJ1-6 gives the full variable domain: EAGVTQFPSHSVIEKGQTVTLRCDPISGHDNLYWYRRVMGKEIKFLLHFVKESKQDESGMPNNRFLAERTGGTYSTLKVQPAELEDSGVYFCASSATGTGPKTLHFGNGTRLTVT.

The rearrangement uses TRBV11-3 and TRBJ2-5, with D hard to call. The germline V and J ends were trimmed by 3 bases and 1 base, with 9 bases remaining between them. CDR1 and CDR2 (germline): SGHNT, YENEEA. The CDR3 runs to 14 residues. For the CDR3, the DNA is TGTGCCAGCAGCTTGTGGCAGGCCCAAGAGACCCAGTACTTC. Residues: CASSLWQAQETQYF. The whole variable domain, remainder taken from reference TRBV11-3 and TRBJ2-5, is EAGVVQSPRYKIIEKKQPVAFWCNPISGHNTLYWYLQNLGQGPELLIRYENEEAVDDSQLPKDRFSAERLKGVDSTLKIQPAELGDSAVYLCASSLWQAQETQYFGPGTRLLVL.